This T cell receptor (beta chain) was documented in a study of blood T cells in healthy people across ages. This clonotype was counted between two and nine times. The antigen is undetermined. The use of a sample-barcoded 5' primer and a J-beta primer mix characterized a second PCR of about 7 to 12 cycles. Carrying 12 random nucleotides, a template-switch adaptor labeled each individual cDNA molecule. Each CDR3 protein is one row after TCRdb ran MiXCR on the 5' RACE reads. The sample includes 600,000 or so distinct CDR3 sequences, under 25% seen only once; the top ten take more than 3%. CDR3 length equals 16 residues. The junction had 10 bases not matched to a gene; V was cut back by 4 bases and J by 4 bases. Germline V gene sequence: CDR1 SGHTA, CDR2 FQGNSA. General study points: Estimates drawn from one million T cells were deemed to understate diversity.

This TCR derives from an older man in good health. Sequenced sample: blood. The chain has TRBV7-2 and TRBJ2-3, with TRBD2 matching over 8 bases. In DNA form, the CDR3 reads TGTGCCAGCAGCTCCCGGCACAGCGGGAGCCCAGATACGCAGTATTTT. This encodes CASSSRHSGSPDTQYF.